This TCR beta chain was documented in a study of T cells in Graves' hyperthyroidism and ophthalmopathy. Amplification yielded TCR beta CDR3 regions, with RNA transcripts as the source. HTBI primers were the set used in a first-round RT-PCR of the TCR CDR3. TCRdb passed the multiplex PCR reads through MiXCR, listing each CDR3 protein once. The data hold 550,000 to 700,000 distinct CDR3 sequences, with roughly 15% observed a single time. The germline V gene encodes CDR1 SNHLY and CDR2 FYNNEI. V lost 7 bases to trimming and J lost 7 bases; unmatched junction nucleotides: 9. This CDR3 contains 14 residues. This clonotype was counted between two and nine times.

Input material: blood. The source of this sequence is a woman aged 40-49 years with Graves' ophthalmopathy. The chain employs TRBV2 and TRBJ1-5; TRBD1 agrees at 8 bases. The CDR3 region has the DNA TGTGCCAGCACCTCAGGGACAGGAGGACAGCCCCAGCATTTT. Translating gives CASTSGTGGQPQHF.